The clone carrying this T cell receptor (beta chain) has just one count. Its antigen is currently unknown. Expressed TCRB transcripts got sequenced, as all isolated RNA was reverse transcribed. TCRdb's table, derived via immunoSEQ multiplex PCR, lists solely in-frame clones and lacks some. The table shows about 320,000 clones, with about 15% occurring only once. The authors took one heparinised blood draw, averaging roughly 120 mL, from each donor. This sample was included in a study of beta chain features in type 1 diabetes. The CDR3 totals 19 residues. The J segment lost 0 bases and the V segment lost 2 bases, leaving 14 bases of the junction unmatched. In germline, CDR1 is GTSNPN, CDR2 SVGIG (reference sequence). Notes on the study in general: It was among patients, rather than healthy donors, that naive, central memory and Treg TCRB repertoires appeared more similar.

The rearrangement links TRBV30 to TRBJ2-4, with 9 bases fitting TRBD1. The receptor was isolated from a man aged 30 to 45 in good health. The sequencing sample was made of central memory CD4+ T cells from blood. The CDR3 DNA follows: TGTGCCTGGAGTCCTTATTGGGGGACAGGGATAAAAGCCAAAAACATTCAGTACTTC. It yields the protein CAWSPYWGTGIKAKNIQYF.